Reported below is one T cell receptor beta chain. Its antigen is currently unknown. Within the sample, other DNA sequences also encode this same CDR3. Running of the assay took place at deep level. Sorted-subset replicate PCRs used around 220 ng DNA, tens of thousands of T cell genomes. The protocol was immunoSEQ multiplex PCR, while the TCRdb copy is restricted to in-frame clones and leaves out a portion. The sample yields 2.3 million or so clones, approximately 95% seen once. Donors comprised only Caucasian adults living in Nashville, Tennessee. The data belong to a study of shared clonotypes between healthy human individuals. Germline-derived CDR1 and CDR2 are MDHEN and SYDVKM. The CDR3 has 12 amino acids. Trimming removed 6 bases from V and 6 bases from J, with 9 bases in between. General observations from the study: It was the non-shared clonotypes that had lower generation probabilities than clonotypes shared by all four donors.

The sample was naive CD4+ T cells from PBMCs. The subset is: CD45RA+ positively selected. This chain joins TRBV28 and TRBJ2-1; D not certain. This receptor was obtained from a young man in good health. Some clones in this sample may be carry-over from other donors' samples. CDR3 protein: CASSSVGNEQFF. DNA of the CDR3: TGTGCCAGCAGCTCCGTAGGCAATGAGCAGTTCTTC. Full variable domain (missing parts from reference TRBV28 and TRBJ2-1): DVKVTQSSRYLVKRTGEKVFLECVQDMDHENMFWYRQDPGLGLRLIYFSYDVKMKEKGDIPEGYSVSREKKERFSLILESASTNQTSMYLCASSSVGNEQFFGPGTRLTVL.